A single sample gave rise to the 5 T cell receptor beta chains below, sequenced in a study of cytomegalovirus exposure and HLA in healthy donors. This PCR relied on a set of 60 Vbeta primers and 13 Jbeta primers. Assay used: immunoSEQ multiplex PCR; TCRdb lists only in-frame clones, some missing. The sample gives roughly 190,000 clones, approximately 84% of which show up once; roughly 2.6% is in the top ten. The specimen sequenced was PBMCs. The receptors were sampled from a woman aged 45-65 years in good health and CMV-seropositive.

The chain has TRBV21-1 and TRBJ2-7; the table's D call TRBD1 went unverified against the DNA. TRBV21-1 is listed as a pseudogene. The CDR3 runs to 15 residues. The CDR3 DNA reads TGTGCCAGCAGCACCGGGACAAGAAATGCCTACGAGCAGTACTTC. Amino acid sequence: CASSTGTRNAYEQYF.

Only a few counts were recorded for this clone. The rearrangement uses TRBV7-8 and TRBJ2-1; D is possibly TRBD1 (7 bases). V was pared by 6 bases and J by 7 bases, with 16 bases between. The CDR3 covers 14 residues. In germline, CDR1 is SGHVS, CDR2 FQNEAQ. The CDR3 DNA reads as TGTGCCAGCAGATCTCCAGGGGGGTTGAATGAGCAGTTCTTC. The encoded protein is CASRSPGGLNEQFF. The full variable domain, completed using reference TRBV7-8 and TRBJ2-1, is GAGVSQSPRYKVAKRGQDVALRCDPISGHVSLFWYQQALGQGPEFLTYFQNEAQLDKSGLPSDRFFAERPEGSVSTLKIQRTQQEDSAVYLCASRSPGGLNEQFFGPGTRLTVL.

V usage is TRBV10-1 and J usage is TRBJ2-1; TRBD1 matches at 9 bases. V shed 10 bases, J shed 5 bases, and the junction held 15 bases outside the gene matches. This CDR3 is built from 16 residues. Per the germline V gene, CDR1 is WNHNN and CDR2 is SYGVQD (reference sequence). CDR3: CAIPGQGPPEDNEQFF. The CDR3 DNA reads as TGCGCCATCCCGGGACAGGGTCCCCCTGAAGACAATGAGCAGTTCTTC.

The V and J genes are TRBV11-2 and TRBJ2-1, with D possibly matching TRBD1 (5 bases). V lost 7 bases and J lost 2, with 15 bases in between. Germline lookup yields CDR1 SGHAT and CDR2 FQNNGV. This CDR3 comprises 15 residues. CDR3: CASKGKTLAYNEQFF. DNA of the CDR3: TGTGCCAGCAAGGGGAAAACCCTGGCCTACAATGAGCAGTTCTTC.

The chain couples TRBV29-1 to TRBJ2-3, with D possibly matching TRBD2 (5 bases). Germline V gives CDR1 SQVTM, CDR2 ANQGSEA. With 1 base removed from V and 6 bases from J, the gap between germline ends came to 14 bases. This CDR3 has 14 residues. CDR3 sequence (DNA): TGCAGCGTTGAAGGACGCCCGGGCGGGGATACGCAGTATTTT. Amino acids: CSVEGRPGGDTQYF.